These 11 T cell receptor beta chains were sequenced from one sample in a study of CD8+ T cells in alopecia areata. Isolated RNA was reverse transcribed into cDNA used as the sequencing template. The protocol was immunoSEQ multiplex PCR, while the TCRdb copy is restricted to in-frame clones and leaves out a portion. This table has over 150,000 clones, roughly 50% appearing once. Sequencing used CD8+ T cells sorted from blood. The source is a human donor in good health.

The V call is TRBV18, the J call TRBJ2-7, with 11 bases identical to TRBD1. The CDR3 has 14 amino acids. V was pared by 3 bases and J by 5 bases, with 3 bases of the junction left unmatched. Per the germline V gene, CDR1 is KGHSH and CDR2 is LQKENI. The CDR3 DNA sequence: TGTGCCAGCTCACCTCCGGGACAGGGGGACGAGCAGTACTTC. Protein sequence: CASSPPGQGDEQYF. Supplemented by reference TRBV18 and TRBJ2-7, the full variable domain reads NAGVMQNPRHLVRRRGQEARLRCSPMKGHSHVYWYRQLPEEGLKFMVYLQKENIIDESGMPKERFSAEFPKEGPSILRIQQVVRGDSAAYFCASSPPGQGDEQYFGPGTRLTVT.

The V gene is TRBV27, the J gene TRBJ2-1, with TRBD2 matching over 12 bases. The length of the CDR3 is 16 residues. Per the germline V gene, CDR1 is MNHEY and CDR2 is SMNVEV (reference sequence). After removal of 6 bases from V and 6 bases from J, the junction contained 9 bases not matched to a gene. The DNA of the CDR3 is TGTGCCAGCAGCTTAGGGCTAGCGGGGGGGCGCAATGAGCAGTTCTTC. The encoded protein is CASSLGLAGGRNEQFF.

The V and J genes are TRBV2 and TRBJ2-1; D is uncertain. Germline CDR1 and CDR2: SNHLY and FYNNEI. The CDR3 length is 15 residues. Trimming pared 2 bases from V and 9 bases from J, leaving 17 bases between. Here the CDR3 DNA reads TGTGCCAGCAGTGAAAGGGTTTACGATTGGGGTGAGCAGTTCTTC. The encoded protein is CASSERVYDWGEQFF.

In its sample, this clone was seen a few times. The same CDR3 arises from other DNA sequences in this sample as well. The genes are TRBV9 and TRBJ1-5; D ambiguous. V shed 0 bases and J shed 1 base, with 5 bases lying between them. The CDR3 loop spans 14 amino acids. Germline V gene data show CDR1 as SGDLS and CDR2 as YYNGEE. CDR3 sequence: CASSVGGSNQPQHF. The CDR3, as DNA: TGTGCCAGCAGCGTAGGCGGCAGCAATCAGCCCCAGCATTTT.

This clone was recorded a few times. The chain joins TRBV4-1 to TRBJ2-5; D possibly corresponds to TRBD1 (5 bases). V lost 1 base and J lost 5, with 8 bases in between. The length of the CDR3 is 13 residues. From germline, CDR1 is MGHRA and CDR2 YSYEKL. The CDR3 sequence: CASSQGGRETQYF. The CDR3 DNA follows: TGCGCCAGCAGCCAAGGGGGCCGGGAGACCCAGTACTTC.

This sequence joins TRBV5-1 and TRBJ1-1, with a weak D call TRBD1 (5 bases). The CDR3 extends over 14 amino acids. Trimming pared 2 bases from V and 3 bases from J, leaving 11 bases between. Germline V gene data show CDR1 as SGHRS and CDR2 as YFSETQ. This chain's CDR3 is CASSFRVSDTEAFF. The CDR3, as DNA: TGCGCCAGCAGCTTCAGGGTATCGGACACTGAAGCTTTCTTT.

For this clone: In the same sample, other DNA sequences code for this CDR3. The rearrangement joins TRBV11-2 to TRBJ2-7; D not resolved. There are 13 residues in the CDR3. Germline lookup yields CDR1 SGHAT and CDR2 FQNNGV. Trimming removed 1 base at V and 0 bases at J, with 4 bases between. CDR3 amino acids: CASSLGSSYEQYF. CDR3 DNA sequence: TGTGCCAGCAGCTTAGGGAGCTCCTACGAGCAGTACTTC.

The genes are TRBV4-1 and TRBJ2-7; D gene ambiguous. CDR3 length: 12 residues. Between the trimmed V and J ends, which lost 3 bases and 4 bases, there was a span of 7 bases. Per the germline V gene, CDR1 is MGHRA and CDR2 is YSYEKL. This CDR3 reads CASSHDGYEQYF. The CDR3, as DNA: TGCGCCAGCAGCCATGACGGATACGAGCAGTACTTC.

To note about this clone: Distinct nucleotide sequences in the sample also encode this CDR3. The chain combines TRBV30 with TRBJ1-1; no reliable D call. Looked up from germline, CDR1 is GTSNPN and CDR2 is SVGIG (reference sequence). V lost 2 bases and J 1 base, leaving 5 bases between the germline ends. The CDR3 contains 12 residues. CDR3 region: CAWSRQNTEAFF. Written as DNA, the CDR3 is TGTGCCTGGAGTCGTCAGAACACTGAAGCTTTCTTT.

The J gene is TRBJ2-4, the V gene TRBV4-1; D possibly corresponds to TRBD2 (5 bases). Between the trimmed V and J ends, which lost 0 bases and 6 bases, there was a span of 6 bases. The CDR3 covers 13 residues. Germline CDR1 reads MGHRA; CDR2 reads YSYEKL. CDR3 nucleotide sequence: TGCGCCAGCAGCCAAGATGAGGGAAACATTCAGTACTTC. Amino acid sequence: CASSQDEGNIQYF.

The rearrangement uses TRBV29-1 and TRBJ2-2, with 10 bases fitting TRBD1. CDR1 and CDR2 (germline): SQVTM, ANQGSEA. The CDR3 is made up of 12 amino acids. The V segment lost 7 bases and the J segment 7 bases; nucleotides outside the gene matches: 3. The CDR3 sequence is CSATGGLGELFF. The CDR3 DNA is TGCAGCGCGACAGGGGGCCTCGGGGAGCTGTTTTTT.